These 16 T cell receptor beta chains were all obtained from the same sample, sequenced in a study of T cells in localized non-small cell lung cancer. Clones were sequenced by immunoSEQ multiplex PCR, and TCRdb holds only the in-frame ones, with some missing. The table shows about 72,000 clones, with 84% occurring only once. Sample: peripheral blood, taken before any cancer treatment. The receptors were sampled from a female donor over 55 with stage I lung adenocarcinoma.

The genes are TRBV7-9 and TRBJ2-2; D remains unclear. Germline V gene sequence: CDR1 SEHNR, CDR2 FQNEAQ (reference sequence). Trimming pared 1 base from V and 6 bases from J, leaving 9 bases between. The CDR3 covers 14 residues. The chain's CDR3 is CASSLEETAGELFF. In DNA form, the CDR3 reads TGTGCCAGCAGCTTAGAAGAAACAGCCGGGGAGCTGTTTTTT.

CDR3 sequence (DNA): TGTGCTAGTGGTCCGGGACAGGGTCGAGAGACCCAGTACTTC. Translated: CASGPGQGRETQYF. This sequence joins TRBV12-5 and TRBJ2-5; 9 positions agree with TRBD1. From germline, CDR1 is LGHNT and CDR2 FRNRAP. V dropped 5 bases and J dropped 4; count of bases not matched to a gene: 5. The CDR3 length is 14 residues.

This sequence joins TRBV30 and TRBJ2-1; possible D gene TRBD2, 6 bases. V was shortened by 1 base and J by 6 bases, with 16 bases between the two germline ends. Germline V gene data show CDR1 as GTSNPN and CDR2 as SVGIG (reference sequence). The CDR3 extends over 15 amino acids. CDR3 coding DNA: TGTGCCTGGAGTGGTCCGGGACTGAACTCCAATGAGCAGTTCTTC. Its protein is CAWSGPGLNSNEQFF. Full variable domain (outside the CDR3, taken from reference TRBV30 and TRBJ2-1): SQTIHQWPATLVQPVGSPLSLECTVEGTSNPNLYWYRQAAGRGLQLLFYSVGIGQISSEVPQNLSASRPQDRQFILSSKKLLLSDSGFYLCAWSGPGLNSNEQFFGPGTRLTVL.

The chain employs TRBV7-3 and TRBJ2-7; tentatively, D is TRBD1 or TRBD2 (6 bases each). Trimming stripped 3 bases from V and 7 bases from J, with 13 bases between. Germline V gene sequence: CDR1 SGHTA, CDR2 FQGTGA. CDR3 length equals 13 residues. Here the CDR3 reads CASSFDRTTEQYF. In DNA, the CDR3 is TGTGCCAGCAGCTTTGACAGGACTACGGAGCAGTACTTC.

The chain couples TRBV6-4 to TRBJ2-3; 12 nucleotides agree with TRBD2. CDR3 length: 13 amino acids. Germline loops: CDR1 MRHNA, CDR2 SNTAGT. Germline trimming cut 4 bases from V and 11 bases from J; bases unmatched to any gene: 4. CDR3 in DNA: TGTGCCAGCAGTGCACTAGCGGGGGGAAGGCAGTATTTT. This encodes CASSALAGGRQYF.

The chain carries TRBV7-9 and TRBJ1-2; D gene ambiguous. Germline V lookup: CDR1 SEHNR, CDR2 FQNEAQ (reference sequence). The CDR3 runs to 15 residues. V lost 5 bases and J lost 0, with 13 bases in between. This CDR3 reads CASSPGRQANYGYTF. DNA for the CDR3: TGTGCCAGCAGCCCCGGACGGCAAGCTAACTATGGCTACACCTTC.

The chain employs TRBV11-2 and TRBJ1-2, with 9 bases matching TRBD1. The junction had 21 bases not matched to a gene; V was cut back by 6 bases and J by 7 bases. The CDR3 runs 18 residues. Germline values: CDR1 SGHAT, CDR2 FQNNGV. DNA for the CDR3: TGTGCCAGCAGGGACTGGACAGGGGAGGGATGGAGGGCTAGTGGCTACACCTTC. Amino acid sequence: CASRDWTGEGWRASGYTF. Supplemented by reference TRBV11-2 and TRBJ1-2, the full variable domain reads EAGVAQSPRYKIIEKRQSVAFWCNPISGHATLYWYQQILGQGPKLLIQFQNNGVVDDSQLPKDRFSAERLKGVDSTLKIQPAKLEDSAVYLCASRDWTGEGWRASGYTFGSGTRLTVV.

This chain connects TRBV5-6 to TRBJ1-2; D is unresolved. The CDR3 is 11 residues long. Germline loops: CDR1 SGHDT, CDR2 YYEEEE. Trimming removed 0 bases from V and 11 bases from J, with 8 bases in between. The CDR3 sequence: CASSLAMGYTF. CDR3 sequence (DNA): TGTGCCAGCAGCTTGGCTATGGGGTACACCTTC.

This chain joins TRBV2 and TRBJ2-5; TRBD1 matches at 7 bases. The CDR3 contains 14 residues. Losses at the gene ends were 4 bases for V and 5 bases for J; bases not matched to a gene: 7. Germline V gene lookup returns CDR1 SNHLY and CDR2 FYNNEI. CDR3 sequence reads: CASSVDRAKETQYF. The CDR3, as DNA: TGTGCCAGCAGTGTCGACAGGGCAAAGGAGACCCAGTACTTC.

This rearrangement joins TRBV7-6 to TRBJ2-7, with TRBD1 matching over 7 bases. The CDR3 is 12 residues long. Trimming took 5 bases from V and 7 from J; bases not matched to a gene: 5. From germline, CDR1 is SGHVS and CDR2 FNYEAQ. CDR3 coding DNA: TGTGCCAGCAGCCCACAGGGGTGGGAGCAGTACTTC. Translating it yields CASSPQGWEQYF.

DNA for the CDR3: TGTGCCAGCAGCCCCGGGACTAGCGGTAATGAGCAGTTCTTC. As protein: CASSPGTSGNEQFF. The genes are TRBV7-3 and TRBJ2-1, with 11 nucleotides matching TRBD2. CDR1 SGHTA and CDR2 FQGTGA come from the germline V gene. V was pared by 5 bases and J by 7 bases, with 4 bases of the junction left unmatched. CDR3 length equals 14 residues. The full variable domain, in which reference TRBV7-3 and TRBJ2-1 provide the parts outside the CDR3, is GAGVSQTPSNKVTEKGKYVELRCDPISGHTALYWYRQSLGQGPEFLIYFQGTGAADDSGLPNDRFFAVRPEGSVSTLKIQRTERGDSAVYLCASSPGTSGNEQFFGPGTRLTVL.

This clone was detected once. The rearrangement joins TRBV19 to TRBJ2-6, with D unresolved. Trimming cost V 5 bases and J 2 bases, with 7 bases left between them. The CDR3 is made up of 14 amino acids. Germline V gives CDR1 LNHDA, CDR2 SQIVND (reference sequence). The CDR3: CASSSGPGANVLTF. CDR3 coding DNA: TGTGCCAGTAGTTCAGGTCCTGGGGCCAACGTCCTGACTTTC.

The chain couples TRBV19 to TRBJ1-6; the match to TRBD1 covers 7 bases. With V trimmed by 7 bases and J by 7 bases, 1 base remained unmatched. The CDR3 contains 12 residues. CDR1 is LNHDA and CDR2 is SQIVND in the germline V gene (reference sequence). The CDR3 here is CASKGANSPLHF. For the CDR3, the DNA is TGTGCCAGTAAGGGGGCCAATTCACCCCTCCACTTT.

The rearrangement links TRBV6-1 to TRBJ2-2; 7 bases fit TRBD1. Germline V lookup: CDR1 MNHNS, CDR2 SASEGT. V lost 7 bases and J lost 6; bases outside the gene matches: 8. The CDR3 extends over 14 amino acids. The CDR3 loop reads CASTETGTAGELFF. CDR3 coding DNA: TGTGCCAGCACGGAGACAGGGACGGCCGGGGAGCTGTTTTTT.

The V gene is TRBV6-1, the J gene TRBJ2-1; 7 bases match TRBD1. V was pared by 8 bases and J by 5 bases, with 12 bases of the junction left unmatched. The germline V gene has CDR1 MNHNS and CDR2 SASEGT. The CDR3 totals 15 residues. The CDR3 sequence: CASCKTTGANNEQFF. The CDR3 coding sequence is TGTGCCAGCTGCAAAACTACAGGGGCGAACAATGAGCAGTTCTTC.

This rearrangement joins TRBV5-1 to TRBJ2-1; D remains ambiguous. Germline V gives CDR1 SGHRS, CDR2 YFSETQ. The germline V and J ends were trimmed by 5 bases and 5 bases, with 5 bases remaining between them. The CDR3 runs 11 residues. CDR3 amino acids: CASSFHNEQFF. CDR3 in DNA: TGCGCCAGCAGTTTCCACAATGAGCAGTTCTTC.